The rows below give T cell receptor beta chains drawn from one sample of a study of T cell changes during pregnancy in multiple sclerosis. TCRdb's table, derived via immunoSEQ multiplex PCR, lists solely in-frame clones and lacks some. Of about 110,000 clones in the sample, 80% to 95% were seen once. This specimen consisted of peripheral blood, obtained in the third trimester of pregnancy. The source of these receptors is a female donor with multiple sclerosis, enrolled in a pregnancy study. CDR3s include the opening cysteine and the closing phenylalanine or tryptophan. A D gene is named only where the DNA matches it firmly. Only part of the rows carry a size: once, few, many, or a class if the clone is expanded.

-	-	TRBV6-1	TRBJ1-2	CASRPTATLPYGYTF	TGTGCCAGCAGGCCTACCGCCACCTTACCCTATGGCTACACCTTC
once	TRBD1	TRBV7-6	TRBJ1-1	CASSLGQARGTEAFF	TGTGCCAGCAGCCTAGGACAGGCCCGAGGAACTGAAGCTTTCTTT
-	TRBD2	TRBV7-8	TRBJ2-2	CASSPTFGTSGRGGELFF	TGTGCCAGCAGCCCAACCTTTGGGACTAGCGGGAGGGGCGGGGAGCTGTTTTTT
-	TRBD2	TRBV4-1	TRBJ2-3	CASSQAGGASTDTQYF	TGCGCCAGCAGCCAAGCGGGGGGGGCTAGCACAGATACGCAGTATTTT
-	-	TRBV6-5	TRBJ2-5	CASSLGSQETQYF	TGTGCCAGCAGTCTCGGGTCCCAAGAGACCCAGTACTTC
-	TRBD2	TRBV2	TRBJ2-5	CASSPPLVSGGGETQYF	TGTGCCAGCAGTCCCCCCTTGGTTAGCGGGGGCGGGGAGACCCAGTACTTC
-	TRBD1	TRBV27	TRBJ2-2	CASSFQGAPNTGELFF	TGTGCCAGCAGTTTCCAGGGGGCGCCGAACACCGGGGAGCTGTTTTTT
-	TRBD2	TRBV9	TRBJ2-7	CASSVAGGNYEQYF	TGTGCCAGCAGCGTAGCGGGAGGGAACTACGAGCAGTACTTC
-	TRBD2	TRBV6-1	TRBJ2-7	CASSDEPLAGASEQYF	TGTGCCAGCAGTGATGAGCCTCTAGCGGGAGCGAGCGAGCAGTACTTC
-	TRBD2	TRBV10-3	TRBJ2-5	CAISEYLDGGEYF	TGTGCCATCAGTGAATATTTGGACGGGGGGGAATACTTC
-	TRBD1	TRBV19	TRBJ1-5	CASSTRDRGNQPQHF	TGTGCCAGTAGCACCAGGGACAGGGGCAATCAGCCCCAGCATTTT
-	-	TRBV9	TRBJ1-1	CASSTKQDVGTEAFF	TGTGCCAGCAGCACGAAACAGGATGTTGGAACTGAAGCTTTCTTT
-	-	TRBV5-1	TRBJ1-1	CASNPEGSTVYTEAFF	TGCGCCAGCAACCCGGAGGGGTCCACAGTCTACACTGAAGCTTTCTTT
-	TRBD2	TRBV6-6	TRBJ2-3	CASSYSGRGTDTQYF	TGTGCCAGCAGTTACTCAGGGAGGGGCACAGATACGCAGTATTTT
-	-	TRBV10-3	TRBJ2-4	CAISESTAGKAKNIQYF	TGTGCCATCAGTGAGTCGACGGCGGGGAAAGCCAAAAACATTCAGTACTTC
-	-	TRBV23-1	TRBJ1-5	CASRPVEGFNQPQHF	TGCGCCAGCAGACCAGTCGAGGGATTCAATCAGCCCCAGCATTTT
-	TRBD1	TRBV7-8	TRBJ1-1	CASSLYATGSKNTEAFF	TGTGCCAGCAGCCTCTACGCGACAGGGAGCAAGAACACTGAAGCTTTCTTT
few	TRBD2	TRBV28	TRBJ2-5	CASSPGLAGEETQYF	TGTGCCAGCAGTCCCGGACTAGCGGGAGAAGAGACCCAGTACTTC
-	TRBD1	TRBV20-1	TRBJ2-7	CSVRGPYEQYF	TGCAGTGTCAGGGGGCCCTACGAGCAGTACTTC
once	-	TRBV6-1	TRBJ1-5	CASSDPTGLYSQPQHF	TGTGCCAGCAGTGATCCGACAGGCCTATACTCTCAGCCCCAGCATTTT
-	-	TRBV27	TRBJ2-7	CASSSDSSYEQYF	TGTGCCAGCAGTTCTGACAGCTCCTACGAGCAGTACTTC
-	-	TRBV7-8	TRBJ1-5	CASSLAWSSPNQPQHF	TGTGCCAGCAGCTTAGCCTGGAGTTCCCCGAATCAGCCCCAGCATTTT
-	TRBD2	TRBV15	TRBJ2-1	CATSRAPGGLSGRQFF	TGTGCCACCAGCAGAGCGCCGGGGGGGCTCTCCGGTCGGCAGTTCTTC
-	-	TRBV7-9	TRBJ1-2	CASSWGDLTGYTF	TGTGCCAGCAGCTGGGGGGACCTGACTGGCTACACCTTC
-	TRBD1	TRBV7-9	TRBJ1-5	CASSLWTGSNNQPQHF	TGTGCCAGCAGCCTTTGGACAGGGTCAAACAATCAGCCCCAGCATTTT
-	-	TRBV7-5	TRBJ1-6	CVRSLGQGGSPLHF	TGTGTCAGAAGCTTAGGACAGGGTGGTTCACCCCTCCACTTT
-	TRBD2	TRBV27	TRBJ2-7	CASSPASGRAPYEQYF	TGTGCCAGCAGTCCGGCTAGCGGGAGGGCCCCCTACGAGCAGTACTTC